These 15 T cell receptor beta chains were all obtained from the same sample, sequenced in a study of PD-L1 blockade in urothelial cancer. This table comes from immunoSEQ multiplex PCR, and its TCRdb copy is limited to in-frame clones, with some not included. Here the sample spans 24,000 or so clones, around nine tenths being singletons. The sequencing used PBMCs, collected around atezolizumab (anti-PD-L1) treatment. These receptors were taken from a man aged 50 or older with urothelial cancer.

V and J are TRBV7-8 and TRBJ2-3, with 10 bases matching TRBD2. The length of the CDR3 is 16 residues. CDR1 SGHVS and CDR2 FQNEAQ come from the germline V gene. J gave up 3 bases and V 1 base, and 4 bases lay outside the gene matches. Here the CDR3 DNA reads TGTGCCAGCAGCTTAGTCCTAGCGGGAGCGACAGATACGCAGTATTTT. Translating it yields CASSLVLAGATDTQYF.

V and J are TRBV14 and TRBJ2-5, with 9 nucleotides matching TRBD2. The CDR3 is 16 residues long. Germline V gene lookup returns CDR1 SGHDN and CDR2 FVKESK. V lost 4 bases, J lost 1 base, and 7 bases stayed unmatched. The CDR3 sequence: CASSRNRLAVQETQYF. As DNA, the CDR3 is TGTGCCAGCAGCCGAAACCGACTAGCGGTCCAAGAGACCCAGTACTTC.

The genes are TRBV30 and TRBJ1-2, with TRBD1 matching over 10 bases. Germline V CDR1 and CDR2: GTSNPN, SVGIG (reference sequence). The CDR3 sequence is 14 residues long. V was clipped by 0 bases and J by 7 bases; unmatched bases: 5. CDR3 amino acids: CAWSVGQGSGGYTF. The CDR3 DNA follows: TGTGCCTGGAGTGTGGGACAGGGGAGTGGTGGCTACACCTTC.

The chain is built from TRBV7-6 and TRBJ2-2; 10 nucleotides align to TRBD2. The CDR3 is 15 amino acids. The trim removed 9 bases at V and 3 bases at J, leaving 7 bases unmatched. The germline V gene encodes CDR1 SGHVS and CDR2 FNYEAQ. CDR3 protein: CARGVSGRHTGELFF. CDR3 sequence (DNA): TGTGCCAGGGGGGTTAGCGGGAGGCACACCGGGGAGCTGTTTTTT.

This sequence joins TRBV30 and TRBJ1-2; 8 bases line up with TRBD1. This CDR3 has 14 amino acids. The V gene end was trimmed by 2 bases and the J gene end by 2 bases; junction bases not matched to a gene: 4. CDR1 is GTSNPN, CDR2 SVGIG, per germline (reference sequence). The CDR3 protein is CAWSLRQGNYGYTF. CDR3 DNA sequence: TGTGCCTGGAGTTTAAGACAGGGGAACTATGGCTACACCTTC.

This clone appeared a few times. The chain couples TRBV19 to TRBJ2-5, with D uncertain. Deletions cut 2 bases from V and 3 bases from J, with 13 bases between. The CDR3 length is 15 residues. Germline V gene data show CDR1 as LNHDA and CDR2 as SQIVND (reference sequence). The CDR3 region has the DNA TGTGCCAGTAGTATATTCCCATACGGAGAAGAGACCCAGTACTTC. It is translated as CASSIFPYGEETQYF.

The CDR3 protein is CASSPGLAPNEQFF. The CDR3 bases are TGTGCCAGCAGCCCCGGACTAGCACCCAATGAGCAGTTCTTC. The V gene is TRBV7-9, the J gene TRBJ2-1; 8 bases line up with TRBD2. The germline V gene encodes CDR1 SEHNR and CDR2 FQNEAQ (reference sequence). With V trimmed by 5 bases and J by 6 bases, 6 bases remained unmatched. The CDR3 sequence is 14 residues long.

This rearrangement joins TRBV7-9 to TRBJ1-5; D gene ambiguous. Germline loops: CDR1 SEHNR, CDR2 FQNEAQ (reference sequence). V was clipped by 2 bases and J by 8 bases, with 10 bases between them. The CDR3 consists of 13 residues. DNA for the CDR3: TGTGCCAGCAGCTTACGGGGTCCGGAGCCCCAGCATTTT. As protein: CASSLRGPEPQHF.

J is TRBJ1-5 and V is TRBV19, with D possibly being TRBD1 (5 bases). Germline V gene data show CDR1 as LNHDA and CDR2 as SQIVND (reference sequence). There are 15 residues in the CDR3. V was shortened by 3 bases and J by 6 bases, with 15 bases between the two germline ends. The CDR3: CASSMYGGRGQPQHF. In DNA, the CDR3 is TGTGCCAGTAGTATGTATGGAGGGAGGGGTCAGCCCCAGCATTTT.

The chain links TRBV11-2 to TRBJ2-4; D gene unclear. There are 14 residues in the CDR3. Per germline, CDR1 SGHAT and CDR2 FQNNGV. V shed 5 bases and J shed 1 base, with 9 bases lying between them. The CDR3 reads CASSPSSAKNIQYF. CDR3 nucleotides: TGTGCCAGCAGCCCTAGTTCTGCCAAAAACATTCAGTACTTC.

This rearrangement joins TRBV19 to TRBJ1-2, with 10 bases identical to TRBD1. V lost 1 base to trimming and J lost 7 bases; unmatched junction nucleotides: 9. This CDR3 region has 16 residues. CDR1 and CDR2 from the germline V gene are LNHDA and SQIVND (reference sequence). The CDR3 spells CASSIALDRDRGGYTF. The CDR3 nucleotides are TGTGCCAGTAGTATAGCCCTCGACCGGGACAGGGGTGGCTACACCTTC. The whole variable domain, remainder taken from reference TRBV19 and TRBJ1-2, is DGGITQSPKYLFRKEGQNVTLSCEQNLNHDAMYWYRQDPGQGLRLIYYSQIVNDFQKGDIAEGYSVSREKKESFPLTVTSAQKNPTAFYLCASSIALDRDRGGYTFGSGTRLTVV.

This chain links TRBV18 with TRBJ1-3, with D unclear. The germline CDR1 and CDR2 sequences are KGHSH and LQKENI. Between the trimmed V and J ends, which lost 3 bases and 0 bases, there was a span of 9 bases. CDR3 length equals 15 residues. Here the CDR3 DNA reads TGTGCCAGCTCACCGGGCTTCACCTCTGGAAACACCATATATTTT. It translates to CASSPGFTSGNTIYF.

J is TRBJ1-4 and V is TRBV5-1, with 7 bases matching TRBD1. The CDR3 loop spans 14 amino acids. Germline CDR1 reads SGHRS; CDR2 reads YFSETQ. The V gene end was trimmed by 6 bases and the J gene end by 4 bases; junction bases not matched to a gene: 6. CDR3 bases: TGCGCCAGCACCCAGGGGACAGTTAATGAAAAACTGTTTTTT. Translated, it gives CASTQGTVNEKLFF.

The chain carries TRBV30 and TRBJ1-6; 8 bases align to TRBD1. Germline loops: CDR1 GTSNPN, CDR2 SVGIG (reference sequence). After removal of 3 bases from V and 8 bases from J, the junction contained 6 bases not matched to a gene. The CDR3 has 14 amino acids. CDR3 nucleotides: TGTGCCTGGAGGGAGCAGGGGGCCCATTCACCCCTCCACTTT. This translates into CAWREQGAHSPLHF.

In its sample, this clone was seen a few times. This chain links TRBV18 with TRBJ1-1, with TRBD1 matching over 7 bases. The germline V gene encodes CDR1 KGHSH and CDR2 LQKENI. After removal of 3 bases from V and 1 base from J, the junction contained 5 bases not matched to a gene. CDR3 size: 15 residues. The chain's CDR3 is CASSPLTGSNTEAFF. In DNA form, the CDR3 reads TGTGCCAGCTCACCCCTGACAGGGTCGAACACTGAAGCTTTCTTT.